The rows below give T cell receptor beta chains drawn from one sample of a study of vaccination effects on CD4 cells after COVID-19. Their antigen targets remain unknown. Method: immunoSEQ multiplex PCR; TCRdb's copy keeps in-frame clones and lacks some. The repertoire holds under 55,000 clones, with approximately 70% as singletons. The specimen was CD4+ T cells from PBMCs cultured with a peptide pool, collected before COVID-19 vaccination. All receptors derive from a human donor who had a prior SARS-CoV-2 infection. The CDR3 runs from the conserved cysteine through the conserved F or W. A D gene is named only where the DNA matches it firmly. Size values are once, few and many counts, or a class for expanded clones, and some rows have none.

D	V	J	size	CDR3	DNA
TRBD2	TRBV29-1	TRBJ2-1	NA	CSVGYLAGVANEQFF	TGCAGCGTTGGATATCTAGCGGGAGTAGCCAATGAGCAGTTCTTC
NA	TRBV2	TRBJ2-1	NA	CASSEAGQRYNEQFF	TGTGCCAGCAGTGAGGCGGGCCAAAGATACAATGAGCAGTTCTTC
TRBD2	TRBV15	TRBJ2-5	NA	CATSRKAGEETQYF	TGTGCCACCAGCAGAAAAGCGGGAGAAGAGACCCAGTACTTC
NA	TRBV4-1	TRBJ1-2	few	CASSQDQVSNYGYTF	TGCGCCAGCAGCCAAGATCAGGTCAGCAACTATGGCTACACCTTC
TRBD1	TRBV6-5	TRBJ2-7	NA	CASQLGTGSREQYF	TGTGCCAGTCAGTTGGGGACAGGCTCTAGAGAGCAGTACTTC
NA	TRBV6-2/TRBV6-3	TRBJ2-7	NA	CASSDRSSTYEQYF	TGTGCCAGCAGCGACAGGAGTTCCACCTACGAGCAGTACTTC
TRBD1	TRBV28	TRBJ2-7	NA	CASSSGGWQYF	TGTGCCAGCAGTTCAGGGGGTTGGCAGTACTTC
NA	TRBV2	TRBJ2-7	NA	CASSERGEQYF	TGTGCCAGCAGTGAGCGGGGCGAGCAGTACTTC
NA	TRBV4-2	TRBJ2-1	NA	CASSQDLEHTYNEQFF	TGTGCCAGCAGCCAAGATCTCGAGCATACCTACAATGAGCAGTTCTTC
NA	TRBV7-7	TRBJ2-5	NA	CASSQDGGATMFETQYF	TGTGCTAGCAGCCAAGACGGGGGAGCAACCATGTTCGAGACCCAGTACTTC
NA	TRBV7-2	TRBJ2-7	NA	CASSPEVAVEQYF	TGTGCCAGCAGCCCGGAGGTAGCAGTCGAGCAGTACTTC
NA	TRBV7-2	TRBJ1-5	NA	CASSEGGSGNQPQHF	TGTGCCAGCAGCGAAGGGGGTTCTGGCAATCAGCCCCAGCATTTT
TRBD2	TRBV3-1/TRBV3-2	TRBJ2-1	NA	CASSHSFPGTSGKSTYNEQFF	TGTGCCAGCAGCCACTCTTTCCCCGGGACTAGCGGGAAGAGTACCTACAATGAGCAGTTCTTC
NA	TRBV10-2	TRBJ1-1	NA	CASTTALRSAEAFF	TGCGCCAGCACCACCGCACTCAGGTCCGCTGAAGCTTTCTTT
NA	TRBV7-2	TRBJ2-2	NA	CASSLGLFNTGELFF	TGTGCCAGCAGCTTAGGACTCTTTAACACCGGGGAGCTGTTTTTT
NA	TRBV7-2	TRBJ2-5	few	CASRGRQPQETQYF	TGTGCCAGCAGAGGGAGACAGCCCCAAGAGACCCAGTACTTC
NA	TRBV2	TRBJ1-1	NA	CASRDAWEAFF	TGTGCCAGCAGGGACGCCTGGGAGGCTTTCTTT
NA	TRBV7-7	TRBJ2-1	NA	CASSLTAGANEQFF	TGTGCTAGCAGCTTAACAGCGGGCGCAAATGAGCAGTTCTTC
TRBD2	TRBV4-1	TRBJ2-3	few	CASSQVGWGGTQYF	TGCGCCAGCAGCCAAGTCGGTTGGGGGGGTACGCAGTATTTT
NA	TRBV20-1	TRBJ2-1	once	CSASTSFIDNEQFF	TGCAGTGCTAGTACTAGCTTCATTGACAATGAGCAGTTCTTC
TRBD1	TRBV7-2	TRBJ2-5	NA	CASRQRTGEGETQYF	TGTGCCAGCAGACAGCGGACAGGGGAGGGGGAGACCCAGTACTTC
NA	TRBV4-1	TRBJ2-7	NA	CASSQVDILTYHEQYF	TGCGCCAGCAGCCAAGTCGATATCCTTACTTATCACGAGCAGTACTTC